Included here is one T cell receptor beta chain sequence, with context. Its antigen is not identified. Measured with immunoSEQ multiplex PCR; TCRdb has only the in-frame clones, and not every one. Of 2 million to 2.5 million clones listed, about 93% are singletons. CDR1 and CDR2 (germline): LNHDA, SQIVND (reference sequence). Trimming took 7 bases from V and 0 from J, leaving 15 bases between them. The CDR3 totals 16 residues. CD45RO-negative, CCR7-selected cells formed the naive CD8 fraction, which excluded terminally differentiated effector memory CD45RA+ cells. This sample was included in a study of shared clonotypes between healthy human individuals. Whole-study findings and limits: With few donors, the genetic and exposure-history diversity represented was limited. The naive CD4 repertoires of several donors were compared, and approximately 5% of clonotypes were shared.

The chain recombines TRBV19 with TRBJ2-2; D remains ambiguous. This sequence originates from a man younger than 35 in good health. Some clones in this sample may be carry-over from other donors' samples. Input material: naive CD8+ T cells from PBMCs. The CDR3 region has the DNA TGTGCCAGTATAGGTGTAAACAGATCGAACACCGGGGAGCTGTTTTTT. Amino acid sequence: CASIGVNRSNTGELFF.